This TCR beta chain was identified in a study of blood T cell repertoires in COVID-19. TCRdb's copy holds only in-frame clones and misses some; the assay was immunoSEQ multiplex PCR. The data contain about 210,000 clones, around nine tenths of them singletons. Germline CDR1 and CDR2: GTSNPN and SVGIG (reference sequence). This CDR3 is 15 amino acids long. Trimming removed 4 bases from V and 2 bases from J, with 15 bases in between. What was sequenced was peripheral blood. This sequence was found in a man younger than 35 with active or convalescent COVID-19. The chain has TRBV30 and TRBJ1-3; D gene ambiguous. The CDR3 region is CAWTPGGSPGNTIYF. CDR3 DNA sequence: TGTGCCTGGACCCCCGGAGGGAGCCCTGGAAACACCATATATTTT.